A single sample gave rise to the 10 T cell receptor beta chains below, sequenced in a study of CD4+ T cells in melanoma. Generated by immunoSEQ multiplex PCR, the TCRdb table keeps only in-frame clones and is missing some. The sample lists around 50,000 clones, 89% occurring once. The sample consisted of peripheral blood. These receptors originate from a human donor with melanoma.

The chain employs TRBV12-2 and TRBJ2-6; TRBD2, the table's D call, lacks a check against the DNA. TRBV12-2 is noted as a pseudogene. The CDR3 spans 19 residues. The CDR3 here is CASRLASTSPSSGANVLTF. The DNA of the CDR3 is TGTGCAAGTCGCTTAGCGTCAACTAGCCCTAGTTCTGGGGCCAACGTCCTGACTTTC.

This chain joins TRBV5-1 and TRBJ2-5; 8 bases align to TRBD2. Trimming took 4 bases from V and 5 from J; bases not matched to a gene: 4. The CDR3 is 13 residues long. Germline V CDR1 and CDR2: SGHRS, YFSETQ. The CDR3 nucleotides read TGCGCCAGCAGCCCCCGGGGGGGGGAGACCCAGTACTTC. As protein: CASSPRGGETQYF. Together with reference TRBV5-1 and TRBJ2-5, the CDR3 gives the full variable domain: KAGVTQTPRYLIKTRGQQVTLSCSPISGHRSVSWYQQTPGQGLQFLFEYFSETQRNKGNFPGRFSGRQFSNSRSEMNVSTLELGDSALYLCASSPRGGETQYFGPGTRLLVL.

This clone was seen a single time. The gene calls are TRBV28 and TRBJ1-4; D is possibly TRBD1 (5 bases). Germline V gene lookup returns CDR1 MDHEN and CDR2 SYDVKM. The CDR3 sequence is 15 residues long. Trimming shortened V by 5 bases and J by 7 bases, and 17 bases separated the two germline ends. The CDR3 reads CASSPSAQDVEKLFF. As DNA, the CDR3 is TGTGCCAGCAGTCCCTCGGCACAGGATGTTGAAAAACTGTTTTTT. Variable domain in full (rest from reference TRBV28 and TRBJ1-4): DVKVTQSSRYLVKRTGEKVFLECVQDMDHENMFWYRQDPGLGLRLIYFSYDVKMKEKGDIPEGYSVSREKKERFSLILESASTNQTSMYLCASSPSAQDVEKLFFGSGTQLSVL.

The chain employs TRBV12-5 and TRBJ1-2; 9 positions match TRBD1. Germline CDR1 LGHNT, CDR2 FRNRAP. The CDR3 loop spans 16 amino acids. With V trimmed by 5 bases and J by 7 bases, 14 bases remained unmatched. The DNA of the CDR3 is TGTGCTAGTGGTACGCCGCCGGGACAGGGTTTGGGTGGCTACACCTTC. Protein sequence: CASGTPPGQGLGGYTF.

The chain uses TRBV4-2 and TRBJ1-5; unclear D gene. V lost 0 bases to trimming and J lost 4 bases, with 10 bases between them. The length of the CDR3 is 15 residues. CDR1 is LGHNA and CDR2 is YNFKEQ in the germline V gene. Here the CDR3 DNA reads TGTGCCAGCAGCCAAGATCGGTACGGGAATCAGCCCCAGCATTTT. The encoded protein is CASSQDRYGNQPQHF.

Comments on this clone: Sequence at one end of the junction differs from germline and may be a read error. The chain couples TRBV29-1 to TRBJ1-1, with D unresolved. This CDR3 region has 11 residues. Germline loops: CDR1 SQVTM, CDR2 ANQGSEA. In nucleotides, the CDR3 is TGCAGCATTGAAGCGAACACTGAAGCTTTCTTT. The encoded protein is CSIEANTEAFF.

The chain recombines TRBV4-1 with TRBJ1-5; 11 nucleotides match TRBD1. Losses at the gene ends were 0 bases for V and 7 bases for J; bases not matched to a gene: 5. Germline V lookup: CDR1 MGHRA, CDR2 YSYEKL. The CDR3 is made up of 16 amino acids. CDR3 sequence: CASSQDRTGGEQPQHF. The DNA for the CDR3 is TGCGCCAGCAGCCAAGATCGGACAGGGGGCGAGCAGCCCCAGCATTTT.

This rearrangement joins TRBV6-5 to TRBJ1-1, with 7 bases matching TRBD1. This CDR3 has 12 amino acids. Germline V gene lookup returns CDR1 MNHEY and CDR2 SVGAGI. Trimming at V came to 6 bases and at J to 12 bases, leaving 10 bases not matched to a gene. CDR3 sequence (DNA): TGTGCCAGCAGCCCAGGGGGGAGGGTAACTTTCTTT. Its protein is CASSPGGRVTFF.

The V call is TRBV27, the J call TRBJ2-7; tentative D call: TRBD2 (7 bases). Trimming shortened V by 6 bases and J by 5 bases, and 26 bases separated the two germline ends. This CDR3 has 17 amino acids. Germline V gene lookup returns CDR1 MNHEY and CDR2 SMNVEV (reference sequence). The CDR3 loop reads CASRGLLRGALGNEQYF. Here the CDR3 DNA reads TGTGCCAGCAGGGGGTTACTACGGGGGGCCCTGGGCAACGAGCAGTACTTC.

This clone was recorded once. This chain links TRBV19 with TRBJ1-5; D gene uncertain. The germline CDR1 and CDR2 sequences are LNHDA and SQIVND (reference sequence). CDR3 length equals 15 residues. The ends were cut back, 3 bases at V and 7 bases at J, with 16 bases in the middle. As DNA, the CDR3 is TGTGCCAGTAGTATCTACGAAACCAGGCGGCAGCCCCAGCATTTT. Its translation is CASSIYETRRQPQHF.